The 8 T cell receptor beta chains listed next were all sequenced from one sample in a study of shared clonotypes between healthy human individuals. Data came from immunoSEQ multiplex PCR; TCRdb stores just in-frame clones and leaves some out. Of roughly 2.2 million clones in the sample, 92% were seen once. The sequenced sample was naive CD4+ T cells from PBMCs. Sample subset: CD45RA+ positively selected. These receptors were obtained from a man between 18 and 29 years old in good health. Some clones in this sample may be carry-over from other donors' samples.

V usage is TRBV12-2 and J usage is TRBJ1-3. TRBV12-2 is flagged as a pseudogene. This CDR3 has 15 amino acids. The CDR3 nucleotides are TGTGCAAGTCGCTCCTATTCCAAGGCGGCAAACACCATATATTTT. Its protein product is CASRSYSKAANTIYF.

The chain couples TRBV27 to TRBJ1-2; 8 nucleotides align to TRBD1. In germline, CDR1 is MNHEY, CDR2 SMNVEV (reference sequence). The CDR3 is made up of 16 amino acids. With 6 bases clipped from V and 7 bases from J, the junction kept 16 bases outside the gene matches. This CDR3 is CASSQQGVGVGGGYTF. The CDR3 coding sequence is TGTGCCAGCAGCCAACAGGGGGTCGGAGTGGGGGGTGGCTACACCTTC.

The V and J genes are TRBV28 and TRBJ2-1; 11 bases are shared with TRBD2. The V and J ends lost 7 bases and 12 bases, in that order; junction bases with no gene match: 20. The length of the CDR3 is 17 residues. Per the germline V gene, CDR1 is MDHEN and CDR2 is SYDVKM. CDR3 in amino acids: CASKIGGEGTSGSGQFF. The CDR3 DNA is TGTGCCAGCAAAATCGGCGGCGAAGGGACTAGCGGTTCGGGGCAGTTCTTC.

In nucleotides, the CDR3 is TGTGCCAGCAGTCATCCACAAGCATTCGGAGGTAACGAGCAGTACTTC. Translated: CASSHPQAFGGNEQYF. The V gene is TRBV28, the J gene TRBJ2-7, with D maybe TRBD2 (5 bases). V gave up 5 bases and J gave up 5 bases, with 22 bases separating them. The CDR3 is 16 residues long. Germline CDR1 MDHEN, CDR2 SYDVKM.

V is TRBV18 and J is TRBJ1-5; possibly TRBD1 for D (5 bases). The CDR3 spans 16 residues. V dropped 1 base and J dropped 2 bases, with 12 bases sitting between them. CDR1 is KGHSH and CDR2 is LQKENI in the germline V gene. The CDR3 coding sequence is TGTGCCAGCTCACCACGCGGGGGGGATGGCAATCAGCCCCAGCATTTT. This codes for CASSPRGGDGNQPQHF.

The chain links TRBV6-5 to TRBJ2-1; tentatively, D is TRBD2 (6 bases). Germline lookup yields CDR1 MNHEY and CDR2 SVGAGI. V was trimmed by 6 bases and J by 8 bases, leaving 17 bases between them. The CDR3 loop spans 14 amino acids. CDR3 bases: TGTGCCAGCAGACGAACCCCGTGGGGGGATGAGCAGTTCTTC. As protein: CASRRTPWGDEQFF.

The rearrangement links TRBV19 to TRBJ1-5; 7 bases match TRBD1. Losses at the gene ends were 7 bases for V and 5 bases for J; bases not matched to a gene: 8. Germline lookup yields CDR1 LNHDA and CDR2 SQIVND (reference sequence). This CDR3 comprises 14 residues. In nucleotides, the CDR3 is TGTGCCAGTAAAGGGACAGAACAGTATCAGCCCCAGCATTTT. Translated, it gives CASKGTEQYQPQHF.

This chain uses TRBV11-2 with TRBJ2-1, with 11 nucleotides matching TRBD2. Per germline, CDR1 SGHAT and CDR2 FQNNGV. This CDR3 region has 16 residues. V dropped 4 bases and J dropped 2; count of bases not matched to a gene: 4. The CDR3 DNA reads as TGTGCCAGCAGCTGGTTACTAGCGGGGGCCTACAATGAGCAGTTCTTC. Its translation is CASSWLLAGAYNEQFF.